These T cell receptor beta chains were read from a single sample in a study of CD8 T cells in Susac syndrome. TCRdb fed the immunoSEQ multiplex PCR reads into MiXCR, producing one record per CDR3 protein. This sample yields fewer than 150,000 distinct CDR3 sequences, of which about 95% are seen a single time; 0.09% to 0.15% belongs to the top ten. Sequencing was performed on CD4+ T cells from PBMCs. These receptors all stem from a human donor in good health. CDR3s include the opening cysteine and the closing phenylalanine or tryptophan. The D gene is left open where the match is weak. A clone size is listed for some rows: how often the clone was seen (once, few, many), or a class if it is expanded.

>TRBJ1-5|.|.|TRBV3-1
TGTGCCAGCAGCCAAGATGGGAGGGAAGCTCAGCCCCAGCATTTT
CASSQDGREAQPQHF
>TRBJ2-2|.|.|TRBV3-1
TGTGCCAGCAGCAAGAGGGGTGCCGGGGAGCTGTTTTTT
CASSKRGAGELFF
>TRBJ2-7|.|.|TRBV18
TGTGCCAGCTCACCACAGGGCCGAGGCTCCTACGAGCAGTACTTC
CASSPQGRGSYEQYF
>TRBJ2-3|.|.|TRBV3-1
TGTGCCAGCAGGACTAGTTTGACAGATACGCAGTATTTT
CASRTSLTDTQYF
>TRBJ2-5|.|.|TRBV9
TGTGCCAGCAGCGTAGGGATGACACCAGAGACCCAGTACTTC
CASSVGMTPETQYF
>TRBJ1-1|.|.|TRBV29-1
TGCAGCGTTGAACGGGGGGAGGGCACTGAAGCTTTCTTT
CSVERGEGTEAFF
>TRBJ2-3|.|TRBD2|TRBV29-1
TGCAGCGTTGGGCGTCGCGGGAGAGGAGGGTGGGGAAGCACAGATACGCAGTATTTT
CSVGRRGRGGWGSTDTQYF
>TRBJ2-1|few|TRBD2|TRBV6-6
TGTGCCAGCAGTCTCGGGACTAGCGGGAGCAATGAGCAGTTCTTC
CASSLGTSGSNEQFF
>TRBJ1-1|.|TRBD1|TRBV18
TGTGCCAGCTCACCGGGTGGGACAGGGGGAACTGAAGCTTTCTTT
CASSPGGTGGTEAFF
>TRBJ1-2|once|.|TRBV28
TGTGCCAGCAGTTTGAACACTCCCCCCTATGGCTACACCTTC
CASSLNTPPYGYTF
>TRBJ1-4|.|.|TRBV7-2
TGTGCCACCCGGGGGCTCGGAACTAATGAAAAACTGTTTTTT
CATRGLGTNEKLFF
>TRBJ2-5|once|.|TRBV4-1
TGCGCCAGCAGCCAAGATATAACAGGCGGTGCAGAGACCCAGTACTTC
CASSQDITGGAETQYF
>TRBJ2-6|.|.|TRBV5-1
TGCGCCAGCAGCCGCCGGGACTCGAGCTCTGGGGCCAACGTCCTGACTTTC
CASSRRDSSSGANVLTF
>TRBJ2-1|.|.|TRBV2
TGTGCCAGCAGTGAACTGGGACCGAGGGATCGGTTCTTC
CASSELGPRDRFF
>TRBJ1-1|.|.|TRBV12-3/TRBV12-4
TGTGCCAGCAGTCCCCCAAGGGCCGGACCTTGGGACACTGAAGCTTTCTTT
CASSPPRAGPWDTEAFF
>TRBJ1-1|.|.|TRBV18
TGTGCCAGCTCACCACCGGGGGGTAGAAAGAACACTGAAGCTTTCTTT
CASSPPGGRKNTEAFF
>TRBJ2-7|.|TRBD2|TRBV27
TGTGCCAGCAGTTTGGTCCAAAAAAGGCGGGAGTTCCACGAGCAGTACTTC
CASSLVQKRREFHEQYF
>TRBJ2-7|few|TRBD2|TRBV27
TGTGCCAGCAGTTTAAAGGCTAGCGGGAGGGCCGTTATTTACGAGCAGTACTTC
CASSLKASGRAVIYEQYF
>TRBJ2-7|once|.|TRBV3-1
TGTGCCAGCAGTCTCTGGCGAGCCTACGAGCAGTACTTC
CASSLWRAYEQYF
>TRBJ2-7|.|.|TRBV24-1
TGTGCCACCAGTGATTCGTCGAACCCACCGGGCTACGAGCAGTACTTC
CATSDSSNPPGYEQYF
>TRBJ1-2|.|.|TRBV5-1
TGCGCCAGCAGCTTACAGGCGGATAACTATGGCTACACCTTC
CASSLQADNYGYTF
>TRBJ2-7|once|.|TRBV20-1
TGCAGTGCCCTCAAAGGTAGCGGAAGCTACGAGCAGTACTTC
CSALKGSGSYEQYF
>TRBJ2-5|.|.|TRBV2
TGTGCCAGCAGTGAAAACAGAGGGAAAGAGACCCAGTACTTC
CASSENRGKETQYF
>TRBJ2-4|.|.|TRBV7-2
TGTGCCAGCAGCTTAACCACCGGGAGTATAGGAAACATTCAGTACTTC
CASSLTTGSIGNIQYF
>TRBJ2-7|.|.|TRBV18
TGTGCCAGCTCACCTGAAAGCCTGACCTACGAGCAGTACTTC
CASSPESLTYEQYF
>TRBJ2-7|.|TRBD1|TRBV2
TGTGCCAGCAAAGGGGGCACCTACGAGCAGTACTTC
CASKGGTYEQYF
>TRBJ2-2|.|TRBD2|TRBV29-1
TGCAGCGTTGGTGGGACTAGCGGATACACCGGGGAGCTGTTTTTT
CSVGGTSGYTGELFF
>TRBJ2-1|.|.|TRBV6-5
TGTGCCAGCAGTTATCAGGGGTCTGCGTTCTTC
CASSYQGSAFF
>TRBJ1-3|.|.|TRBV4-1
TGCGCCAGCAGCCATGACCATAGCTCTGGAAACACCATATATTTT
CASSHDHSSGNTIYF
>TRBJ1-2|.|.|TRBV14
TGTGCCAGCAGCCAAGTCAGGGCCTCTGGCTACACCTTC
CASSQVRASGYTF
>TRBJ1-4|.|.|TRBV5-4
TGTGCCAGCAGCTCGGGACTCAATAATGAAAAACTGTTTTTT
CASSSGLNNEKLFF
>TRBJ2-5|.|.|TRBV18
TGTGCCAGCTCACCACCGGGGATCCAAGAGACCCAGTACTTC
CASSPPGIQETQYF
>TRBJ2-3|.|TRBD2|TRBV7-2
TGTGCCAGCAGCTTAGGGGGCGGGGGGGTCACAGATACGCAGTATTTT
CASSLGGGGVTDTQYF
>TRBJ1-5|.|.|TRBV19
TGTGCCAGTAGTATACAGGTCGGGAGGGTTGCCCAGCCCCAGCATTTT
CASSIQVGRVAQPQHF
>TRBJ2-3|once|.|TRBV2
TGTGCCAGCAGTAAAGGGGGAGATACGCAGTATTTT
CASSKGGDTQYF
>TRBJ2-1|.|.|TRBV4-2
TGTGCCAGCAGCCAAGACAACCCGGGACCCTCTCAGTTCTTC
CASSQDNPGPSQFF
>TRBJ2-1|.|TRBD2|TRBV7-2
TGTGCCAGCAGCTTAGTAGGACTAGCAAGCCGCTTC
CASSLVGLASRF
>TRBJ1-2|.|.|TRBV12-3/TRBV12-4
TGTGCCAGCAGTCCCCTTATCGAACGCGGCTACACCTTC
CASSPLIERGYTF
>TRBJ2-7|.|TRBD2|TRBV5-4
TGTGCCAGCAGCACCGGGACTAGCGACACCTACGAGCAGTACTTC
CASSTGTSDTYEQYF
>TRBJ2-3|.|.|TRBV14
TGTGCCAGCAGCCAAGAAACCCTGAAGCTGGATACGCAGTATTTT
CASSQETLKLDTQYF
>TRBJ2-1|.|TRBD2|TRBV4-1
TGCGCCAGCAGCCAAGCTGCCGGACTTAGCGGGCAGGAGCAGTTCTTC
CASSQAAGLSGQEQFF
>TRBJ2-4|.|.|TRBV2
TGTGCCAGCAGTGAAGAGGGGCAGGGGAAGGCCAAAAACATTCAGTACTTC
CASSEEGQGKAKNIQYF
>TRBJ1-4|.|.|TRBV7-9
TGTGCCAGCAGCTTAGCGACCAGCCTTAATGAAAAACTGTTTTTT
CASSLATSLNEKLFF
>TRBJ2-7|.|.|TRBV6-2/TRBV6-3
TGTGCCAGCAGTTACTCGAAGGCACAGGGCCCCGAGCAGTACTTC
CASSYSKAQGPEQYF
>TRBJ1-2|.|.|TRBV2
TGTGCCAGCACCCCCGGGAACTATGGCTACACCTTC
CASTPGNYGYTF
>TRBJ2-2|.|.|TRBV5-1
TGCGCCAGCAAGGGAGGAAACACCGGGGAGCTGTTTTTT
CASKGGNTGELFF
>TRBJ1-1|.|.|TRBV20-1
TGCAGTGCTAGTGGGGTAACGATTACTGAAGCTTTCTTT
CSASGVTITEAFF
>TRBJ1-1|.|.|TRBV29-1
TGCAGCGTTGGGGTCACGCCTTTCACTGAAGCTTTCTTT
CSVGVTPFTEAFF
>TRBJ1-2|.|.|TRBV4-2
TGTGCCAGCAGCCAAGGTGGGCTGGGCTGGGGCTATGGCTACACCTTC
CASSQGGLGWGYGYTF
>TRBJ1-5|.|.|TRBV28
TGTGCCAGCAGTTTAGCGACAGGTGGTTATAGCAATCAGCCCCAGCATTTT
CASSLATGGYSNQPQHF
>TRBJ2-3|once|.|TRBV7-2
TGTGCCAGCAGCCCAAATCGACTGACAGATACGCAGTATTTT
CASSPNRLTDTQYF
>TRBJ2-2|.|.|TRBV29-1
TGCAGCGCGCTCCTCGGGGGGCGGACCGGGGAGCTGTTTTTT
CSALLGGRTGELFF
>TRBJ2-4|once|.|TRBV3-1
TGTGCCAGCAGCCAAGATCTGGCCCTATGGGGCATTCAGTACTTC
CASSQDLALWGIQYF
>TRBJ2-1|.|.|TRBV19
TGTGCCAGTAGTAGTCAGGGGGGAGGTGAGCAGTTCTTC
CASSSQGGGEQFF
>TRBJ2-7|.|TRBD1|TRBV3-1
TGTGCCAGCAGCCAACCGGGACAGTTAGCCGAGCAGTACTTC
CASSQPGQLAEQYF